Listed here is a single T cell receptor (beta chain). This clone appeared a single time. It lacks a known antigen. No base qualities exist here, and no much larger clone lies one base off it. The CDR3 regions of human TCRbeta chains were analyzed by immunosequencing. The authors processed their data as follows. TCRs in the repertoires were matched against a reference library of SARS-CoV-2-specific TCRs that had been generated with the MIRA antigen-specificity platform. Breadth was defined as the fraction of unique TCRs that were SARS-CoV-2-associated. Depth was defined as the fraction of total T cells that were SARS-CoV-2-associated. Using the MIRA data, each spike-specific TCR was assigned both to the spike region to which the TCR was reactive and to a CD4 or CD8 class. Log10-transformed breadth and depth values were compared by one-way ANOVA with Sidak's multiple comparisons tests. This immuneACCESS table, as held by TCRdb, lists in-frame sequences with V and J called but not all clones. Of the missing ones, under half trace to an unresolved V gene in checked studies; the others have no known cause. The V and J calls and clone size were taken over from that table, and D and trimming were inferred from the DNA. The sample table holds 150,000 to 160,000 clones, of which roughly nine tenths were seen once. The ten most abundant clones make up 6.9% of the sample.

The sample comes from a study of T cell responses to AZD1222 COVID-19 vaccine (dated by TCRdb to the early 2020s). Background on the whole study: TCR sequencing was performed for roughly 250 trial participants, of whom about 200 were given two doses of AZD1222 and around 25 were given two doses of MenACWY control vaccine. Enrollment into the trials was organized by age into subgroups of 18-55, 56-69 and 70-plus years, and those subgroups contained roughly 140, 27 and 60 TCR-sequenced participants, respectively. Study-wide conclusions, independent of this receptor: Because no day 14 peak-response samples were available, repertoires were characterized only after the peak T cell response. In the small 56-69-year group, the increase in depth fell short of significance, most likely because of low power. After two AZD1222 doses, both the breadth and the depth of spike-specific TCRs were significantly higher than at day 0 and than in MenACWY recipients. Reportedly, close to half of the unique spike-specific TCRs recognized epitopes lying outside the regions that are mutated in the B.1.351 and B.1.1.7 variants. Participants were mostly white British, with more females than males. The authors suggested clonal diversity may have been underestimated. Conclusions about previously exposed vaccinees are limited, since just five or six AZD1222 recipients were seropositive for SARS-CoV-2 at baseline. CD4 TCRs associated with the vaccine covered the entire spike protein, and the dominant responses were in regions 160-218 and 743-854.

For CDR1 and CDR2, the germline V gene lists MDHEN and SYDVKM. Including the terminal cysteine and phenylalanine, the CDR3 comprises 23 residues. CDR3 DNA is the only sequence kept; it has 69 bases, read in frame from the first base. V is trimmed back by 2 bases and J by 3 bases, and the junction contains 27 bases that no gene match accounts for. The sample's time point label, decoded: sample from adult after SARS-CoV-2 infection, after symptom onset. A couple of convalescent COVID-19 patients, sampled after symptom onset from adults with prior SARS-CoV-2 infection, were also TCR-sequenced for comparison.

The chain is made from TRBV28 and TRBJ2-5, with 10 bases aligning to TRBD2. The sequence derives from an adult who had recovered from COVID-19. This specimen was peripheral blood, taken after recovery from COVID-19. The DNA is as follows: TGTGCCAGCAGTTTACGACTTACCCTCAGTGGTGAAGGGGTACTAGCGGGGAAAGAGACCCAGTACTTC. Translated, this gives CASSLRLTLSGEGVLAGKETQYF.